This is a list of T cell receptor beta chains from one sample in a study of vaccination and CD4 T cells after COVID-19. From the PCR reads, TCRdb called clonotypes with MiXCR, one entry per CDR3 protein. The profile shows about 25,000 distinct CDR3 sequences, about 40% of them singletons. The antigens of these receptors remain unknown. Sequences were derived from CD4+ T cells from blood, cultured in vitro, sampled about 7 months after SARS-CoV-2 vaccination. The receptors were gathered from a human donor who had recovered from COVID-19. The CDR3 runs from the conserved cysteine through the conserved F or W. The order of the fields is D gene, V gene, J gene, clone size, CDR3 DNA, CDR3 protein. A D gene is named only where the DNA matches it firmly. Clone size, where shown, is once, few, many, or a class for clones that have expanded.

d_call: TRBD2; v_call: TRBV7-2; j_call: TRBJ2-7; clone_size: .; cdr3_nt: TGTGCCAGCAGCCCTGCGTCTAGCGGGAGAGTTTACGAGCAGTACTTC; cdr3_aa: CASSPASSGRVYEQYF
d_call: .; v_call: TRBV28; j_call: TRBJ1-5; clone_size: .; cdr3_nt: TGTGCCAGCAGTTTACCCAAGGTGCGGCAGCGAAGCCGGTCGCCCCAGCATTTT; cdr3_aa: CASSLPKVRQRSRSPQHF
d_call: TRBD2; v_call: TRBV20-1; j_call: TRBJ2-2; clone_size: .; cdr3_nt: TGCAGTGCTACTCTAGCGGGAGACGTGACCGGGGAGCTGTTTTTT; cdr3_aa: CSATLAGDVTGELFF
d_call: .; v_call: TRBV20-1; j_call: TRBJ2-1; clone_size: .; cdr3_nt: TGCAGTGCTTGGGACTTACAACCATACAATGAGCAGTTCTTC; cdr3_aa: CSAWDLQPYNEQFF
d_call: TRBD2; v_call: TRBV6-1; j_call: TRBJ2-7; clone_size: .; cdr3_nt: TGTGCCAGCAGTGAAGGAATGAGACTAGCGGGAGGCGAGCAGTACTTC; cdr3_aa: CASSEGMRLAGGEQYF
d_call: TRBD2; v_call: TRBV20-1; j_call: TRBJ2-7; clone_size: .; cdr3_nt: TGCAGTGCTAGAGGGGGACTAGCGGGACTCTACGAGCAGTACTTC; cdr3_aa: CSARGGLAGLYEQYF
d_call: TRBD1; v_call: TRBV15; j_call: TRBJ1-6; clone_size: .; cdr3_nt: TGTGCCACCGGGACAGGGCTTTCACCCCTCCACTTT; cdr3_aa: CATGTGLSPLHF
d_call: .; v_call: TRBV20-1; j_call: TRBJ2-5; clone_size: .; cdr3_nt: TGCAGTGCTAGAGTTCAAGTCCAAGAGACCCAGTACTTC; cdr3_aa: CSARVQVQETQYF
d_call: .; v_call: TRBV20-1; j_call: TRBJ2-2; clone_size: few; cdr3_nt: TGCAGTGCTAGGTACACCGGGGAGCTGTTTTTT; cdr3_aa: CSARYTGELFF
d_call: TRBD1; v_call: TRBV20-1; j_call: TRBJ1-2; clone_size: .; cdr3_nt: TGCAGTGCTAGAGCTCCTCAGACAGGGCACCCCATCTATGGCTACACCTTC; cdr3_aa: CSARAPQTGHPIYGYTF
d_call: TRBD1; v_call: TRBV2; j_call: TRBJ2-5; clone_size: .; cdr3_nt: TGTGCCAGCAGTGAAGGAGACAGGGTCGGGACCCAGTACTTC; cdr3_aa: CASSEGDRVGTQYF